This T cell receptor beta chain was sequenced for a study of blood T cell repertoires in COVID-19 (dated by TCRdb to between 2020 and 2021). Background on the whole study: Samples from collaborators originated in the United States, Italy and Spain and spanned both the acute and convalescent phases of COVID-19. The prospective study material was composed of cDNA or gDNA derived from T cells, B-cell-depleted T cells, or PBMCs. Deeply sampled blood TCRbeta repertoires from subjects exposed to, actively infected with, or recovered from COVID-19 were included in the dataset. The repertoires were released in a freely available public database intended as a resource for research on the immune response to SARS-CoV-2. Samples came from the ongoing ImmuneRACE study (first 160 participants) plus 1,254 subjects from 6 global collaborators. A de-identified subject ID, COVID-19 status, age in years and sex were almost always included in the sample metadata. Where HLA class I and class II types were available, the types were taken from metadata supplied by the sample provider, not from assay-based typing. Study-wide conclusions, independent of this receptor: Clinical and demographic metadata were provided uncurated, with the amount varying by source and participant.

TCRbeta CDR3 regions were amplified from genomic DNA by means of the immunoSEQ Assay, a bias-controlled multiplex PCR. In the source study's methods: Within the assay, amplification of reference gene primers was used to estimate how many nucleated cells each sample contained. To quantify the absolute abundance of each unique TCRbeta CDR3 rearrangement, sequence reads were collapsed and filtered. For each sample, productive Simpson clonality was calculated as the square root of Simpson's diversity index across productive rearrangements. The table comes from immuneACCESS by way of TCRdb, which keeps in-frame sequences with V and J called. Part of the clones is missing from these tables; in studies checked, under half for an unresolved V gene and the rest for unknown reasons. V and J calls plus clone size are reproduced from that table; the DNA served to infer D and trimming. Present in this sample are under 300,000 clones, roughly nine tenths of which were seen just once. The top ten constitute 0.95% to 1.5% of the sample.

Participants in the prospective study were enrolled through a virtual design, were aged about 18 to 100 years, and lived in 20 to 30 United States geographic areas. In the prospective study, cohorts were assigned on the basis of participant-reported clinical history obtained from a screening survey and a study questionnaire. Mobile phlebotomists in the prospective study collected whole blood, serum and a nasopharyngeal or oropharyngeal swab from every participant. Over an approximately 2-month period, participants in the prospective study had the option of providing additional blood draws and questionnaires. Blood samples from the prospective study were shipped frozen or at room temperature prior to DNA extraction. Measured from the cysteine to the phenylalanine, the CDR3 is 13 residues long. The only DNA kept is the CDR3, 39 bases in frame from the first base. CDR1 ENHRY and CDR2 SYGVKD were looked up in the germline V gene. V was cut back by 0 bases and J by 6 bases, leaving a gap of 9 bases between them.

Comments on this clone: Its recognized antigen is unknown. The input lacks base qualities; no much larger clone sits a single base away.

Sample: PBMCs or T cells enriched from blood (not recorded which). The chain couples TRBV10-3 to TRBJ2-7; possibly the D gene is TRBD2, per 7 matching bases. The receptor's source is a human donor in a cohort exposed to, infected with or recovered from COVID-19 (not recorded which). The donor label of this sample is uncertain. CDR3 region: CAISESGGPEQYF. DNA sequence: TGTGCCATCAGTGAGTCGGGGGGGCCCGAGCAGTACTTC.